This TCR beta chain was sequenced during a study of CD8 T cells in ankylosing spondylitis. Study findings and constraints: Reportedly, disease-linked clones are significantly enriched in ankylosing spondylitis patients' matched synovial fluid. A number of the motif variants had already been described in reactive arthritis synovial fluid and blood.

As the method for making TCR beta libraries, quantitative 5'-RACE with molecular barcodes was used. TCRdb redid the calling of the 5' RACE reads with MiXCR, one entry per CDR3 protein. In the table there are some 130,000 distinct CDR3 sequences, roughly 8.8% of which are singletons. In its sample, this clonotype was seen many times. Its specificity is not known. Germline CDR1 is SQVTM and CDR2 is ANQGSEA. The CDR3 is 14 residues long. J was trimmed by 5 bases and V by 7 bases; bases with no gene match: 10. The receptor was isolated from a male donor with ankylosing spondylitis or in good health (not recorded which). Sample: blood, either unsorted or a sorted T cell fraction (not recorded which). The chain has TRBV29-1 and TRBJ2-5; 10 bases map to TRBD1. CDR3 sequence reads: CSASRDRGSETQYF. The CDR3 DNA reads as TGCAGCGCCTCCCGGGACAGGGGTTCGGAGACCCAGTACTTC.